Listed below are T cell receptor beta chains from one sample, sequenced in a study of T-cell reconstitution after alpha-beta-depleted transplantation in children. TCRdb reprocessed the PCR reads via MiXCR and lists one record per CDR3 protein. This sample has about 540,000 distinct CDR3 sequences, with about 18% found just once. Sequencing was performed on PBMCs from the stem cell graft donor, taken from the stem cell graft. The origin of the receptors is a human donor who donated a stem cell graft to a child with acute lymphoblastic leukemia. Both conserved end residues are part of each CDR3. Size tells how often a clone was seen (once, few, many) or the class of an expanded clone, and some rows leave it out.

clone_size: -
j_call: TRBJ2-2
v_call: TRBV6-5
cdr3_aa: CASSYSQGGGPRKLFF

clone_size: few
j_call: TRBJ1-5
v_call: TRBV15
cdr3_aa: CATSRQNPSPGSSQPQHF

clone_size: -
j_call: TRBJ1-5
v_call: TRBV19
cdr3_aa: CASSIGDNGNQPQHF

clone_size: -
j_call: TRBJ2-7
v_call: TRBV20-1
cdr3_aa: CSARKVGTGPYEQYF

clone_size: few
j_call: TRBJ1-1
v_call: TRBV15
cdr3_aa: CATSQGANTEAFF

clone_size: few
j_call: TRBJ1-5
v_call: TRBV7-9
cdr3_aa: CASSSEGVGQPQHF

clone_size: few
j_call: TRBJ2-7
v_call: TRBV5-1
cdr3_aa: CASSLGVAPYEQYF

clone_size: -
j_call: TRBJ1-6
v_call: TRBV20-1
cdr3_aa: CSAPESGAFSNSPLHF

clone_size: -
j_call: TRBJ2-7
v_call: TRBV5-1
cdr3_aa: CASSHAGVEARYEQYF

clone_size: few
j_call: TRBJ2-1
v_call: TRBV7-9
cdr3_aa: CASRSGIRDNEQFF

clone_size: few
j_call: TRBJ2-4
v_call: TRBV3-1
cdr3_aa: CASSLRSMALRDHVTRGAKNIQYF

clone_size: -
j_call: TRBJ2-1
v_call: TRBV20-1
cdr3_aa: CSARGSGEQFF

clone_size: -
j_call: TRBJ2-5
v_call: TRBV29-1
cdr3_aa: CSVVGMETQYF

clone_size: -
j_call: TRBJ1-1
v_call: TRBV13
cdr3_aa: CASSPRDRGLSGAFF